The present entry profiles one TCR beta chain with its context. The antigen remains unidentified. V lost 1 base and J 0 bases, leaving 15 bases between the germline ends. The CDR3 is made up of 17 amino acids. Germline loops: CDR1 SGHRS, CDR2 YFSETQ. In the PCR, 60 Vbeta and 13 Jbeta primers were used. Measured with immunoSEQ multiplex PCR; TCRdb has only the in-frame clones, and not every one. The sample contains 130,000 to 150,000 clones, 80% of which appear only once. This sample is part of a study of cytomegalovirus exposure and HLA in healthy donors. Study information: A prior analysis found fewer than 120 million unique TCR beta sequences from 150 million to 200 million T cells. Early release data held 75 million to 90 million unique TCRs from HLA-typed donors.

Study-wide findings and caveats: It was reported that TCR beta sequences correctly inferred the HLA-A and HLA-B alleles for most subjects. Within an earlier analysis, most TCR beta V segments proved productive either about 90% or about 30% of the time.

This TCR came from a man between 35 and 55 years old in good health and CMV-seronegative. The rearrangement uses TRBV5-1 and TRBJ2-3; perhaps TRBD2 as D (6 bases). The sequenced sample was PBMCs. The CDR3 DNA sequence: TGCGCCAGCAGCTTGCAACCCTTGCGGGGTAGCACAGATACGCAGTATTTT. This encodes CASSLQPLRGSTDTQYF.